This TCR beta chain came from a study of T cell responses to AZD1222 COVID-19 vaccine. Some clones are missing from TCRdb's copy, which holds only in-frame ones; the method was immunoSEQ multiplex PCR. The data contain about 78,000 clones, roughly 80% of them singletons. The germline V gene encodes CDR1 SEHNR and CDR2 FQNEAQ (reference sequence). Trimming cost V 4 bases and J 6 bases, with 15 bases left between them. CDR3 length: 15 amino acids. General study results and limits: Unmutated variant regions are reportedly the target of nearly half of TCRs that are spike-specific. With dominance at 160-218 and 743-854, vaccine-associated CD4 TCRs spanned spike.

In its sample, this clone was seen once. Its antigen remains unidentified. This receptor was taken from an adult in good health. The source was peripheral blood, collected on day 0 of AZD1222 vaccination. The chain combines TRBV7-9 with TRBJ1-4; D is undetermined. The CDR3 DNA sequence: TGTGCCAGCAGCTCCCACCCGGCGGCCGATGAAAAACTGTTTTTT. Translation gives CASSSHPAADEKLFF.